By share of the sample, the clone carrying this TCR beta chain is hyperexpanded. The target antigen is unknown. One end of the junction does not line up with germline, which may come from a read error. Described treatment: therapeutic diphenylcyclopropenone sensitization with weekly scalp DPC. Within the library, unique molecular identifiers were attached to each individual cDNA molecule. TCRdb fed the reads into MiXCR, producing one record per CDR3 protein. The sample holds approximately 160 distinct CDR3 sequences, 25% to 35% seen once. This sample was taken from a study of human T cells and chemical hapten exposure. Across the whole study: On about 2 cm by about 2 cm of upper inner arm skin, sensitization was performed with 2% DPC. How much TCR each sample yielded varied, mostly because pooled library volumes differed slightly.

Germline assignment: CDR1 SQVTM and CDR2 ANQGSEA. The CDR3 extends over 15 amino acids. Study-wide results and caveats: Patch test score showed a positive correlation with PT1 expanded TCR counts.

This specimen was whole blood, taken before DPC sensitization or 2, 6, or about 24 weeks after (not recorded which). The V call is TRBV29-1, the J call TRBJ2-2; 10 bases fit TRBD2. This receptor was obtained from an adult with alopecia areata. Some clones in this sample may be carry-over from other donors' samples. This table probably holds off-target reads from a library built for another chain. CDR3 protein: CSVGVLAGDRGALFF. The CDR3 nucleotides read TGCAGCGTTGGTGTGCTAGCGGGAGACCGGGGGGCGCTGTTTTTT.